These 25 T cell receptor beta chains originate from one sample sequenced in a study of memory CD4+ T cells and cytomegalovirus serostatus. The sort gate was single viable CD3+CD4+CD8-CD45RO+ cells for memory CD4+ T cells. Profiling relied on immunoSEQ multiplex PCR, and the TCRdb table lists in-frame clones only, not all of them. Among 50,000 to 65,000 clones, over 70% were seen once, and the ten largest hold more than 2.5%. The sample consisted of memory CD4+ T cells from blood. The receptors here all came from an adult in good health and CMV-seropositive.

This clone was detected only once. This chain uses TRBV6-1 with TRBJ2-7; D perhaps matches TRBD1 (5 bases). The V gene's germline CDR1 is MNHNS and CDR2 SASEGT. The CDR3 is made up of 13 amino acids. V was clipped by 5 bases and J by 1 base, with 9 bases between them. CDR3 coding DNA: TGTGCCAGCAGTATCCGACAGTCCTACGAGCAGTACGTC. It encodes CASSIRQSYEQYV.

The chain joins TRBV2 to TRBJ2-3; a possible D gene is TRBD2 (6 bases). Germline CDR1 reads SNHLY; CDR2 reads FYNNEI. Trimming took off 0 bases at V and 10 bases at J, with 14 bases between the two ends. The CDR3 runs to 14 residues. CDR3: CASSEAVSGGAQYF. CDR3 nucleotide sequence: TGTGCCAGCAGTGAAGCGGTTTCTGGCGGGGCGCAGTATTTT.

The CDR3 bases are TGTGCCAGCAGTCGGGACAGGAACTCGGGGGCCAACGTCCTGACTTTC. This encodes CASSRDRNSGANVLTF. This sequence joins TRBV7-8 and TRBJ2-6, with 8 bases fitting TRBD1. With 6 bases clipped from V and 4 bases from J, the junction kept 8 bases outside the gene matches. The V gene's germline CDR1 is SGHVS and CDR2 FQNEAQ. The CDR3 contains 16 residues.

The rearrangement uses TRBV10-3 and TRBJ2-3; perhaps TRBD2 as D (5 bases). Germline-derived CDR1 and CDR2 are ENHRY and SYGVKD. This CDR3 has 14 residues. Trimming took 3 bases from V and 3 from J, leaving 10 bases between them. As DNA, the CDR3 is TGTGCCATCAGTGACCCGGGAACAACAGATACGCAGTATTTT. Translating it yields CAISDPGTTDTQYF.

The chain combines TRBV5-1 with TRBJ1-5; no definite D call. CDR3 size: 15 residues. V shed 0 bases and J shed 4 bases, with 11 bases lying between them. Germline V lookup: CDR1 SGHRS, CDR2 YFSETQ. This CDR3 reads CASSLAGIVNQPQHF. CDR3 in DNA: TGCGCCAGCAGCTTGGCTGGGATTGTGAATCAGCCCCAGCATTTT.

The gene calls are TRBV27 and TRBJ2-3; D unresolved. The CDR3 totals 13 residues. Germline CDR1 reads MNHEY; CDR2 reads SMNVEV (reference sequence). V shed 7 bases and J shed 0 bases, with 8 bases lying between them. The CDR3 DNA reads TGTGCCAGCACCCAGGATAGCACAGATACGCAGTATTTT. Amino acids: CASTQDSTDTQYF.

A single count supports this clone. The V gene is TRBV5-4, the J gene TRBJ2-1, with D possibly called TRBD1 or TRBD2 (5 bases each). The germline V gene encodes CDR1 SGHNT and CDR2 YYREEE (reference sequence). This CDR3 is built from 14 residues. The V gene lost 4 bases and the J gene lost 10 bases, with 18 bases spanning the gap. This CDR3 reads CASSGRDHQKEQFF. CDR3 DNA: TGTGCCAGCAGCGGCCGGGACCATCAAAAAGAGCAGTTCTTC.

This clone was counted a single time. This sequence joins TRBV5-1 and TRBJ1-4; a weak D match, TRBD1 (5 bases). The CDR3 loop spans 19 amino acids. CDR1 and CDR2 from the germline V gene are SGHRS and YFSETQ. V was cut by 3 bases and J by 0 bases, with 21 bases left in between. CDR3 sequence: CASSWGKPGPETTNEKLFF. The CDR3 DNA reads as TGCGCCAGCAGCTGGGGGAAACCGGGACCAGAAACAACTAATGAAAAACTGTTTTTT.

CDR3 residues: CASSTPRGTSRYNEQFF. CDR3 sequence (DNA): TGTGCCAGCAGCACGCCCCGGGGGACTAGCAGATACAATGAGCAGTTCTTC. The rearrangement joins TRBV7-2 to TRBJ2-1; TRBD2 agrees at 9 bases. V lost 5 bases, J lost 4 bases, and 12 bases stayed unmatched. There are 17 residues in the CDR3. Per the germline V gene, CDR1 is SGHTA and CDR2 is FQGNSA.

This clone has just a few counts. The rearrangement joins TRBV2 to TRBJ1-2; 9 positions match TRBD1. This CDR3 comprises 12 residues. Germline values: CDR1 SNHLY, CDR2 FYNNEI. Unmatched junction bases numbered 6, after V lost 9 bases and J lost 7 bases. The CDR3 nucleotides are TGTGCCAGTGCGGACAGGGGCGGTGGCTACACCTTC. As protein: CASADRGGGYTF.

The rearrangement joins TRBV10-3 to TRBJ2-7; D unresolved. The length of the CDR3 is 15 residues. Germline V gene lookup returns CDR1 ENHRY and CDR2 SYGVKD. Trimming pared 6 bases from V and 2 bases from J, leaving 17 bases between. The CDR3 coding sequence is TGTGCCATCAGGGCCCAAGTACGTGGGCCCTACGAGCAGTACTTC. Residues: CAIRAQVRGPYEQYF.

This chain connects TRBV29-1 to TRBJ2-1, with TRBD2 matching 10 bases. The V gene end was trimmed by 6 bases and the J gene end by 6 bases; junction bases not matched to a gene: 11. This CDR3 has 15 residues. The germline CDR1 and CDR2 sequences are SQVTM and ANQGSEA. CDR3 nucleotide sequence: TGCAGCGTCGAGATAACTAGCGGGATTATCAATGAGCAGTTCTTC. Translation gives CSVEITSGIINEQFF.

The CDR3 DNA is TGTGCCAGCAGCTTGGATGGGGCCTACGAGCAGTACGTC. This gives the protein CASSLDGAYEQYV. This chain joins TRBV5-4 and TRBJ2-7; D not resolved. V dropped 0 bases and J dropped 2 bases, with 6 bases sitting between them. This CDR3 has 13 residues. From germline, CDR1 is SGHNT and CDR2 YYREEE (reference sequence).

The V call is TRBV7-2, the J call TRBJ2-1, with 8 bases fitting TRBD1. V shed 1 base, J shed 8 bases, and the junction held 10 bases outside the gene matches. Germline values: CDR1 SGHTA, CDR2 FQGNSA. This CDR3 comprises 16 residues. The DNA for the CDR3 is TGTGCCAGCAGCTTAGTAGAGCCATCAGGGGGCCATGAGCAGTTCTTC. This codes for CASSLVEPSGGHEQFF.

This chain joins TRBV30 and TRBJ1-5, with D perhaps matching TRBD1 (5 bases). The CDR3 contains 13 residues. Trimming stripped 3 bases from V and 6 bases from J, with 12 bases between. Looked up from germline, CDR1 is GTSNPN and CDR2 is SVGIG (reference sequence). CDR3 sequence: CAWRGGDGQPQHF. In DNA form, the CDR3 reads TGTGCCTGGAGGGGAGGGGATGGTCAGCCCCAGCATTTT.

The genes are TRBV11-3 and TRBJ2-2; the D gene could be TRBD1 or TRBD2 (5 bases each). Looked up from germline, CDR1 is SGHNT and CDR2 is YENEEA. Trimming left V 8 bases short and J 1 base short, with 5 bases between. CDR3 length: 12 amino acids. The CDR3 sequence: CASGGNTGELFF. In DNA, the CDR3 is TGTGCCAGCGGGGGGAACACCGGGGAGCTGTTTTTT.

The chain carries TRBV28 and TRBJ1-5; maybe TRBD1 (5 bases). Germline V lookup: CDR1 MDHEN, CDR2 SYDVKM. The CDR3 is made up of 14 amino acids. Trimming took off 7 bases at V and 0 bases at J, with 10 bases between the two ends. The CDR3 is CASTGGNSNQPQHF. DNA of the CDR3: TGTGCCAGCACGGGGGGGAATAGCAATCAGCCCCAGCATTTT.

The chain employs TRBV19 and TRBJ1-2; 8 positions match TRBD1. The germline gives CDR1 LNHDA, CDR2 SQIVND (reference sequence). CDR3 length: 13 residues. Trimming took 9 bases from V and 5 from J; bases not matched to a gene: 8. CDR3 sequence (DNA): TGTGCCAGCCGAGGGACAGGCGAATATGGCTACACCTTC. Its translation: CASRGTGEYGYTF.

J is TRBJ1-2 and V is TRBV29-1, with 8 bases that match TRBD1. The CDR3 is 13 residues long. V was pared by 7 bases and J by 0 bases, with 4 bases of the junction left unmatched. Germline-derived CDR1 and CDR2 are SQVTM and ANQGSEA. CDR3 coding DNA: TGCAGCGCTTCAGGGGGCCCTAACTATGGCTACACCTTC. This sequence encodes CSASGGPNYGYTF.

This sequence joins TRBV9 and TRBJ2-3; a possible D gene is TRBD2 (6 bases). CDR1 and CDR2 from the germline V gene are SGDLS and YYNGEE. CDR3 length: 17 residues. V was trimmed by 9 bases and J by 2 bases, leaving 25 bases between them. The CDR3 DNA reads TGTGCCACCACGAAGGGCGGAGGGACCCTCCCCACAGATACGCAGTATTTT. Translation gives CATTKGGGTLPTDTQYF.

A single count supports this clone. This rearrangement joins TRBV27 to TRBJ2-7; either TRBD1 or TRBD2 may fit D (5 bases each). Between the trimmed V and J ends, which lost 5 bases and 2 bases, there was a span of 19 bases. CDR1 is MNHEY, CDR2 SMNVEV, per germline (reference sequence). This CDR3 region has 16 residues. The CDR3 DNA sequence: TGTGCCAGCAGTACTACCACCGGGACGTCTCCCTACGAGCAGTACTTC. As protein: CASSTTTGTSPYEQYF.

The chain recombines TRBV28 with TRBJ1-5; weak D call: TRBD1 (6 bases). Germline V gene data show CDR1 as MDHEN and CDR2 as SYDVKM. Trimming took off 7 bases at V and 3 bases at J, with 16 bases between the two ends. The CDR3 contains 15 residues. The CDR3 reads CASTGEWGPNQPQHF. In nucleotides, the CDR3 is TGTGCCAGCACGGGGGAGTGGGGGCCCAATCAGCCCCAGCATTTT. The complete variable domain, with remaining parts taken from reference TRBV28 and TRBJ1-5, reads DVKVTQSSRYLVKRTGEKVFLECVQDMDHENMFWYRQDPGLGLRLIYFSYDVKMKEKGDIPEGYSVSREKKERFSLILESASTNQTSMYLCASTGEWGPNQPQHFGDGTRLSIL.

V gene TRBV27 combines with J gene TRBJ2-3, with TRBD2 matching over 12 bases. J lost 3 bases, V lost 6 bases, and 4 bases had no gene match. The germline gives CDR1 MNHEY, CDR2 SMNVEV (reference sequence). The CDR3 sequence is 15 residues long. The CDR3: CASSLTSGRTDTQYF. CDR3 nucleotides: TGTGCCAGCAGCTTGACTAGCGGGAGAACAGATACGCAGTATTTT.

This clone was counted at least ten times. The chain employs TRBV2 and TRBJ1-5, with D perhaps matching TRBD1 (6 bases). Between the trimmed V and J ends, which lost 4 bases and 2 bases, there was a span of 9 bases. Looked up from germline, CDR1 is SNHLY and CDR2 is FYNNEI. CDR3 size: 14 residues. In DNA form, the CDR3 reads TGTGCCAGCAGTGCAGGGGTAGGCAATCAGCCCCAGCATTTT. Its translation: CASSAGVGNQPQHF.

This clone was counted a few times. This sequence joins TRBV11-2 and TRBJ1-1; no clear D gene. This CDR3 region has 13 residues. V lost 0 bases and J lost 10, with 12 bases in between. CDR1 and CDR2 (germline): SGHAT, FQNNGV. CDR3 region: CASSLDSRSGAFF. CDR3 bases: TGTGCCAGCAGCTTAGACTCAAGAAGTGGAGCTTTCTTT.